This T cell receptor beta chain comes out of a study of blood T cell repertoires in COVID-19. Turning to the study itself: The cDNA or gDNA used as material had been derived from T cells, B-cell-depleted T cells, or PBMCs.

The V end lost 5 bases, the J end lost 6 bases, and 13 bases lay between the germline ends. The CDR3 is 13 residues long. Germline V gives CDR1 MNHEY, CDR2 SVGEGT. In the original analysis: Amplification of reference gene primers was used by the study to estimate nucleated cell counts. Clones were read by immunoSEQ multiplex PCR, and TCRdb kept only the in-frame ones, dropping some. That table gives V, J and clone size, and the DNA gave D and trimming. The sample holds hundreds of thousands of clones, about nine tenths seen once. The chain carries TRBV6-2 or TRBV6-3 and TRBJ2-5; possibly TRBD1 for D (6 bases). Sequencing used peripheral blood. The sequence came from a woman in her forties or fifties who had recovered from COVID-19. CDR3 DNA: TGTGCCAGCAGTCAAACAGGGTGGCAGACCCAGTACTTC. It specifies CASSQTGWQTQYF.